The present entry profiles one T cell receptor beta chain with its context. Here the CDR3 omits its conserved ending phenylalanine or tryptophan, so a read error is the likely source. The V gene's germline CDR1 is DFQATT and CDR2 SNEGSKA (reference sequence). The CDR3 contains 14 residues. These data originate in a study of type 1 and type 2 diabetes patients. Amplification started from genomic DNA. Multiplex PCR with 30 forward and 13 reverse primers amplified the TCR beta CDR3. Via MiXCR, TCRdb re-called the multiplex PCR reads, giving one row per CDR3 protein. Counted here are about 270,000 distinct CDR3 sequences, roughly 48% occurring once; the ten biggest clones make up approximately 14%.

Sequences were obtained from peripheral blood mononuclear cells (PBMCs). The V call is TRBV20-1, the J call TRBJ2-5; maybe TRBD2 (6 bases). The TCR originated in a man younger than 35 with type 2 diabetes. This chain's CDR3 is CSAREYGGKEAQYL. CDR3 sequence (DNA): TGCAGTGCTAGAGAGTATGGGGGGAAAGAGGCCCAGTACCTC.